Following are 18 T cell receptor beta chains from one sample sequenced in a study of tumor-infiltrating lymphocytes in primary liver carcinoma listed by TCRdb under 2017. Without any cell sorting, total RNA and DNA were extracted together from around 20-30 mg of bulk tissue using the AllPrep DNA/RNA mini kit. The instrument given in TCRdb is Illumina HiSeq 2500. TCRbeta-specific cDNA was reverse-transcribed from 500 to 550 ng total RNA using a constant-region primer and ProtoScript II reverse transcriptase. TCRbeta libraries were built with three nested multiplex PCR rounds, a slightly modified ARM-PCR procedure. Each of the first two PCR rounds ran for approximately 9 cycles using multiplex TRBV1-TRBV30 forward primers together with a Cbeta reverse primer. Using fastp at Q25 and MiXCR, TCRdb reprocessed the public reads and kept productive beta chains. Each CDR3 protein appears once, grouped with its most common genes and DNA. Within this sample are tens of thousands of distinct CDR3 sequences, with 60% to 75% of them counted one time only. The top ten constitute approximately 19% of the sample.

The material sequenced was liver tumor tissue from sampling region 1. The cell subset or site label on this specimen signifies: tumor region T1, superior pole. The receptors here all came from a man aged 40-55 years with primary liver carcinoma and hepatitis B virus infection.

This clonotype was seen a handful of times. A much larger clonotype is one base distant, so this may be a read error. The chain has TRBV5-8 and TRBJ2-1; possible D gene TRBD2, 6 bases. The CDR3 is made up of 13 amino acids. The germline V gene has CDR1 SGHTS and CDR2 YDEGEE. The V end lost 7 bases, the J end lost 12 bases, and 20 bases lay between the germline ends. In DNA, the CDR3 is TGTGCCAGCGGCTCCCGGCGGGGTATAGGGCAGTTCTTC. Its translation: CASGSRRGIGQFF. Full variable domain (missing parts from reference TRBV5-8 and TRBJ2-1): EAGVTQSPTHLIKTRGQQATLRCSPISGHTSVYWYQQALGLGLQFLLWYDEGEERNRGNFPPRFSGRQFPNYSSELNVNALELEDSALYLCASGSRRGIGQFFGPGTRLTVL.

The rearrangement uses TRBV21-1 and TRBJ2-5. TRBV21-1 constitutes a pseudogene. This CDR3 is 13 amino acids long. The CDR3 bases are TGTGCCAACAGCACGCACGACGGCGAGACCCAGTACTTC. Protein: CANSTHDGETQYF.

The chain is built from TRBV2 and TRBJ2-5; 7 nucleotides line up with TRBD2. Germline CDR1 reads SNHLY; CDR2 reads FYNNEI. The CDR3 runs 14 residues. V lost 5 bases to trimming and J lost 4 bases; unmatched junction nucleotides: 7. The DNA for the CDR3 is TGTGCCAGCAGTAATGACATAGCGGGAGAGACCCAGTACTTC. Its translation: CASSNDIAGETQYF. The full variable domain, with the rest looked up from reference TRBV2 and TRBJ2-5, is EPEVTQTPSHQVTQMGQEVILRCVPISNHLYFYWYRQILGQKVEFLVSFYNNEISEKSEIFDDQFSVERPDGSNFTLKIRSTKLEDSAMYFCASSNDIAGETQYFGPGTRLLVL.

Of note for this clonotype: One end of the junction varies from germline; a read error may be responsible. The V and J genes are TRBV18 and TRBJ2-7; 8 nucleotides align to TRBD2. Germline V gene data show CDR1 as KGHSH and CDR2 as LQKENI. The CDR3 runs 16 residues. The CDR3 reads CASSPPGGGRSYVQYF. Written as DNA, the CDR3 is TGTGCCAGCTCGCCACCGGGGGGGGGAAGATCCTACGTGCAGTATTTC.

V usage is TRBV28 and J usage is TRBJ2-5; 8 nucleotides line up with TRBD1. Unmatched junction bases numbered 9, after V lost 8 bases and J lost 7 bases. Germline V CDR1 and CDR2: MDHEN, SYDVKM. The CDR3 has 13 residues. DNA for the CDR3: TGTGCCAGCCGAATTGGACAGGGCGGGACCCAGTACTTC. Protein sequence: CASRIGQGGTQYF.

To note about this clonotype: The germline gene is not matched at one end of the junction; a read error may be the cause. The chain has TRBV2 and TRBJ2-3, with D uncertain. The CDR3 is 15 residues long. Germline loops: CDR1 SNHLY, CDR2 FYNNEI. CDR3 DNA: TGTACCAGCCGGTCGTCCCAGTTATCCACAGATACGCAGTATTTT. Protein: CTSRSSQLSTDTQYF.

Notes on this clonotype: One end of the junction does not line up with germline, which may come from a read error. The chain has TRBV7-9 and TRBJ2-7; D is possibly TRBD2 (6 bases). This CDR3 spans 15 amino acids. In germline, CDR1 is SEHNR, CDR2 FQNEAQ (reference sequence). The CDR3 DNA follows: TGTACCAGCAGTAGAGCAGCGGGTGGGACTTACGAGCAGTACTTC. Its protein product is CTSSRAAGGTYEQYF. The whole variable domain, filled in from reference TRBV7-9 and TRBJ2-7, reads DTGVSQNPRHKITKRGQNVTFRCDPISEHNRLYWYRQTLGQGPEFLTYFQNEAQLEKSRLLSDRFSAERPKGSFSTLEIQRTEQGDSAMYLCTSSRAAGGTYEQYFGPGTRLTVT.

The rearrangement links TRBV11-2 to TRBJ2-1, with a tentative D call TRBD2 (5 bases). V shed 11 bases and J shed 8 bases, with 25 bases lying between them. The CDR3 sequence is 15 residues long. Germline CDR1 reads SGHAT; CDR2 reads FQNNGV. The CDR3 loop is CAGVLGNLRGHEQFF. Here the CDR3 DNA reads TGTGCCGGCGTACTAGGGAACCTCCGCGGACATGAGCAGTTCTTC.

The chain combines TRBV29-1 with TRBJ2-1; 8 bases line up with TRBD1. CDR1 SQVTM and CDR2 ANQGSEA come from the germline V gene. The V gene end was trimmed by 7 bases and the J gene end by 13 bases; junction bases not matched to a gene: 18. The CDR3 contains 14 residues. The CDR3 reads CSAVSGTGSIEQFF. The CDR3 DNA reads as TGCAGCGCCGTCTCCGGGACAGGCAGCATTGAACAGTTCTTC.

On this clonotype itself: At one boundary the junction diverges from the germline segment, which might be a read error. The chain has TRBV13 and TRBJ2-1, with D possibly matching TRBD1 (6 bases). Germline values: CDR1 PRHDT, CDR2 FYEKMQ (reference sequence). The length of the CDR3 is 15 residues. This CDR3 is CASSFTGISYNEPFF. The CDR3 DNA is TGTGCCAGCAGCTTTACAGGGATCTCCTACAATGAGCCGTTCTTC.

To note about this clonotype: No conserved phenylalanine or tryptophan is present at the end of the CDR3, so a read error is the likely explanation. The chain recombines TRBV12-3 or TRBV12-4 with TRBJ1-1; D not certain. The CDR3 length is 14 residues. Trimming shortened V by 1 base and J by 8 bases, and 14 bases separated the two germline ends. DNA for the CDR3: TGTGCCAGCAGTTTAGTGCACGGCGATGCGGAAGCTTTCTCT. Protein: CASSLVHGDAEAFS.

Comment on this clonotype: An end of the junction differs from the germline gene, which may be a read error. This sequence joins TRBV6-6 and TRBJ1-1, with TRBD1 as a possible D gene (5 bases). The germline gives CDR1 MNHNY, CDR2 SVGAGI (reference sequence). The CDR3 length is 14 residues. In DNA, the CDR3 is TGTGCCAGCAGTTACAACTCGGCCCGAAGGGGATCTTTGTTT. This codes for CASSYNSARRGSLF.

Concerning this clonotype: This clone may be a read error of a much larger clone one base away. This chain uses TRBV28 with TRBJ2-7; D gene unclear. From germline, CDR1 is MDHEN and CDR2 SYDVKM. This CDR3 is built from 17 residues. The germline V and J ends were trimmed by 5 bases and 2 bases, with 22 bases remaining between them. CDR3 sequence (DNA): TGTGCCAGCAGTAACCCCCCGGGTATGAATAGCCCCTACGAGCAGTACTTC. Translation: CASSNPPGMNSPYEQYF.

The V gene is TRBV19, the J gene TRBJ2-1, with 9 bases aligning to TRBD1. J was trimmed by 13 bases and V by 1 base; bases with no gene match: 2. Germline CDR1 reads LNHDA; CDR2 reads SQIVND (reference sequence). The CDR3 is 12 amino acids. CDR3: CASSIGGQGQFF. DNA of the CDR3: TGTGCCAGTAGTATAGGGGGACAGGGACAGTTCTTC.

V gene TRBV20-1 combines with J gene TRBJ2-2, with 8 bases matching TRBD2. The V gene's germline CDR1 is DFQATT and CDR2 SNEGSKA (reference sequence). Losses at the gene ends were 5 bases for V and 6 bases for J; bases not matched to a gene: 5. This CDR3 spans 13 amino acids. CDR3 sequence (DNA): TGCAGTGCTTTTAGCGGGATCGCCGGGGAGCTGTTTTTT. Translation: CSAFSGIAGELFF.

Turning to this clonotype: The conserved final phenylalanine or tryptophan is absent from the CDR3, which likely points to a read error. The rearrangement joins TRBV11-2 to TRBJ1-3; D not resolved. Germline loops: CDR1 SGHAT, CDR2 FQNNGV. With 2 bases removed from V and 1 base from J, the gap between germline ends came to 9 bases. The CDR3 consists of 15 residues. Here the CDR3 reads CASSLNNASGNTIYL. As DNA, the CDR3 is TGTGCCAGCAGCTTAAATAACGCATCTGGAAACACCATATATCTT.

About this clonotype: One junction end does not reproduce the germline sequence, and a read error may be involved. The chain employs TRBV11-2 and TRBJ2-7; a possible D gene is TRBD2 (5 bases). CDR3 size: 15 residues. CDR1 SGHAT and CDR2 FQNNGV come from the germline V gene. The CDR3 here is CANSLSEGISYEQYF. Written as DNA, the CDR3 is TGTGCCAACAGCCTATCTGAGGGAATATCCTACGAGCAGTATTTC.

This clonotype appeared a single time. Being one base from a much bigger clone, this may be a read error. CDR3: CASCLVGDNEKLFF. The CDR3 DNA reads as TGTGCCAGCTGCTTAGTAGGGGATAATGAAAAACTGTTTTTT. The chain is built from TRBV7-9 and TRBJ1-4; a weak D match, TRBD1 (5 bases). Germline CDR1 reads SEHNR; CDR2 reads FQNEAQ (reference sequence). This CDR3 spans 14 amino acids.